Detailed here is one T cell receptor beta chain. This sample is part of a study of glioma-infiltrating T cells after dendritic cell vaccination. Study details: Patients had newly diagnosed or recurrent glioblastoma and received dendritic cell vaccines. Between about 2002 and 2012, patients got autologous tumor lysate-pulsed dendritic cell vaccines.

Isocitrate dehydrogenase mutation was absent in all glioblastoma patients. The immunoSEQ assay amplified TCRB CDR3 from up to about 2 ug DNA. Sequencing was performed with immunoSEQ multiplex PCR; in TCRdb, only in-frame clones are kept and a portion is missing. The sample lists around 100,000 clones, 81% seen once, with roughly 12% in the top ten. The CDR3 loop spans 13 amino acids. CDR1 is SGHRS and CDR2 is YFSETQ in the germline V gene. With V trimmed by 4 bases and J by 6 bases, 4 bases remained unmatched. The rearrangement joins TRBV5-1 to TRBJ2-3, with 8 bases lining up with TRBD1. The sequencing here drew on blood, taken before dendritic cell vaccination. The sequence derives from a human donor with glioblastoma. CDR3 nucleotides: TGCGCCAGCAGCACGGACAGGGTGGATACGCAGTATTTT. Its translation: CASSTDRVDTQYF.